Below, one T cell receptor (beta chain) is given with its context. Antigen unknown. TCRdb recomputed calls from the 5' RACE reads with MiXCR, one row per CDR3 protein. The data hold around 140,000 distinct CDR3 sequences, with approximately 10% observed a single time. The data derive from a study of CD8 T cells in ankylosing spondylitis. Per the germline V gene, CDR1 is MDHEN and CDR2 is SYDVKM. J lost 6 bases, V lost 5 bases, and 7 bases had no gene match. The CDR3 length is 15 residues. Broader study findings: Ankylosing spondylitis blood appeared to carry a characteristic TCR beta motif of roughly eight highly homologous variants. Within peripheral blood, clones linked to disease were CD8+ and relatively rare.

The chain joins TRBV28 to TRBJ2-3; 11 nucleotides agree with TRBD2. This sequence was found in a female donor with ankylosing spondylitis or in good health (not recorded which). The sequencing sample was made of blood, either unsorted or a sorted T cell fraction (not recorded which). The CDR3 loop is CASSRLAGYVDTQYF. CDR3 sequence (DNA): TGTGCCAGCAGTCGACTAGCGGGGTATGTGGATACGCAGTATTTT.